These 28 T cell receptor beta chains originate from one sample sequenced in a study of cytomegalovirus exposure and HLA in healthy donors. Both 60 Vbeta primers and 13 Jbeta primers went into the PCR. Using immunoSEQ multiplex PCR, the repertoire was profiled, and TCRdb retains in-frame clones only, with some absent. The data show some 250,000 clones, with 82% seen just once and 4.5% to 6% held by the top ten. Material for sequencing was PBMCs. Receptors originate from a woman in her thirties or forties in good health and CMV-seropositive.

A remark on this clone: At the DNA level, this CDR3 is encoded by other sequences in the same sample as well. The rearrangement uses TRBV6-1 and TRBJ2-1, with 12 bases that match TRBD2. Germline V gene sequence: CDR1 MNHNS, CDR2 SASEGT. This CDR3 is built from 15 residues. With 2 bases clipped from V and 4 bases from J, the junction kept 0 bases outside the gene matches. The CDR3 DNA follows: TGTGCCAGCAGTGAACTAGCGGGGGGGTACAATGAGCAGTTCTTC. Translated: CASSELAGGYNEQFF.

Note on this clone: The junction differs from germline at one of its ends, possibly a read error. The gene calls are TRBV6-1 and TRBJ1-6; D is ambiguous. CDR3 length equals 14 residues. From germline, CDR1 is MNHNS and CDR2 SASEGT. The CDR3 bases are TGTGCCGGCAGCCTCCCAGTTTATAATTCACCCCTCCACTTT. The encoded protein is CAGSLPVYNSPLHF.

This clone was seen just once. The chain combines TRBV7-6 with TRBJ2-7; D not resolved. CDR1 is SGHVS and CDR2 is FNYEAQ in the germline V gene. The CDR3 is made up of 13 amino acids. The ends were cut back, 8 bases at V and 7 bases at J, with 18 bases in the middle. The CDR3 region has the DNA TGTGCCAGCGGAGCGCCTTGGAATCGGGAGCAGTACTTC. Its translation is CASGAPWNREQYF.

This chain links TRBV27 with TRBJ1-5; D perhaps matches TRBD1 (5 bases). Germline values: CDR1 MNHEY, CDR2 SMNVEV (reference sequence). This CDR3 comprises 15 residues. Trimming cost V 5 bases and J 1 base, with 12 bases left between them. In DNA, the CDR3 is TGTGCCAGCAGTCCGGGGGGTGGCAGCAATCAGCCCCAGCATTTT. This gives the protein CASSPGGGSNQPQHF.

This sequence joins TRBV11-2 and TRBJ2-1, with 9 bases that match TRBD2. V shed 5 bases, J shed 5 bases, and the junction held 7 bases outside the gene matches. Looked up from germline, CDR1 is SGHAT and CDR2 is FQNNGV. The CDR3 is 15 residues long. CDR3 sequence (DNA): TGTGCCAGCAGCCGGGCTAGCGGGGAAAACAATGAGCAGTTCTTC. Protein sequence: CASSRASGENNEQFF.

This clone was observed a handful of times. Here the CDR3 DNA reads TGTGCCAGCAGTGGGGGACCCTCGGGAGTTGAAAAACTGTTTTTT. It specifies CASSGGPSGVEKLFF. The chain couples TRBV2 to TRBJ1-4; D possibly corresponds to TRBD1 (5 bases). Germline V lookup: CDR1 SNHLY, CDR2 FYNNEI. The CDR3 length is 15 residues. The V gene lost 4 bases and the J gene lost 7 bases, with 16 bases spanning the gap.

The chain couples TRBV19 to TRBJ2-3, with TRBD2 matching over 13 bases. The CDR3 totals 16 residues. J was trimmed by 1 base and V by 7 bases; bases with no gene match: 5. CDR1 is LNHDA and CDR2 is SQIVND in the germline V gene (reference sequence). CDR3 coding DNA: TGTGCCAGTAAACTAGCGGGGGGGCCAGGCACAGATACGCAGTATTTT. Encoded protein: CASKLAGGPGTDTQYF.

This clone showed up just once. This chain joins TRBV19 and TRBJ2-1; 14 nucleotides line up with TRBD2. Germline V gene sequence: CDR1 LNHDA, CDR2 SQIVND (reference sequence). J lost 8 bases, V lost 9 bases, and 6 bases had no gene match. The CDR3 runs to 14 residues. CDR3 residues: CASPGLAGVHEQFF. CDR3 DNA: TGTGCCAGCCCGGGACTAGCGGGAGTCCATGAGCAGTTCTTC.

The DNA for the CDR3 is TGTGCCAGCCGCCCGATGGGAGGGAACACTGAAGCTTTCTTT. The encoded protein is CASRPMGGNTEAFF. The chain links TRBV27 to TRBJ1-1; D gene unclear. This CDR3 is built from 14 residues. V was pared by 8 bases and J by 1 base, with 14 bases between. Germline V CDR1 and CDR2: MNHEY, SMNVEV (reference sequence).

V usage is TRBV9 and J usage is TRBJ2-5, with a tentative D call TRBD2 (6 bases). This CDR3 has 15 residues. The germline V gene has CDR1 SGDLS and CDR2 YYNGEE. V lost 0 bases to trimming and J lost 2 bases, with 11 bases between them. CDR3 protein: CASSVEGGRQETQYF. CDR3 nucleotide sequence: TGTGCCAGCAGCGTAGAGGGTGGGAGGCAAGAGACCCAGTACTTC.

This sequence joins TRBV29-1 and TRBJ2-7; 8 nucleotides agree with TRBD1. Germline loops: CDR1 SQVTM, CDR2 ANQGSEA. This CDR3 contains 14 residues. V lost 4 bases and J lost 2; bases outside the gene matches: 7. CDR3 DNA sequence: TGCAGCGTTGTTGGGTCCAGGGGGCCCTACGAGCAGTACTTC. Translating it yields CSVVGSRGPYEQYF.

The genes are TRBV4-2 and TRBJ1-2; the D gene is possibly TRBD1 (5 bases). Germline CDR1 is LGHNA and CDR2 is YNFKEQ. The length of the CDR3 is 14 residues. Trimming took 1 base from V and 1 from J, leaving 7 bases between them. Here the CDR3 DNA reads TGTGCCAGCAGCCAAGGGACAAATAACTATGGCTACACCTTC. Protein sequence: CASSQGTNNYGYTF.

V gene TRBV7-6 combines with J gene TRBJ1-3; D not certain. The CDR3 totals 17 residues. Trimming left V 5 bases short and J 0 bases short, with 17 bases between. Per germline, CDR1 SGHVS and CDR2 FNYEAQ. This CDR3 is CASSQPGGPLSGNTIYF. The CDR3 bases are TGTGCCAGCAGCCAACCCGGTGGGCCCCTCTCTGGAAACACCATATATTTT.

The CDR3 here is CASSATGGSTEAFF. The CDR3 nucleotides are TGTGCCAGCAGTGCCACAGGGGGAAGCACTGAAGCTTTCTTT. The V call is TRBV6-1, the J call TRBJ1-1; 8 bases are shared with TRBD1. Per germline, CDR1 MNHNS and CDR2 SASEGT. This CDR3 contains 14 residues. With V trimmed by 4 bases and J by 4 bases, 5 bases remained unmatched.

The V call is TRBV5-1, the J call TRBJ1-1; D is undetermined. Germline CDR1 reads SGHRS; CDR2 reads YFSETQ. The CDR3 length is 14 residues. With 1 base removed from V and 1 base from J, the gap between germline ends came to 8 bases. The CDR3: CASSLRVQNTEAFF. The CDR3 DNA sequence: TGCGCCAGCAGCTTGCGGGTCCAGAACACTGAAGCTTTCTTT.

The chain employs TRBV7-2 and TRBJ1-1; D is undetermined. The CDR3 consists of 14 residues. The V end lost 3 bases, the J end lost 0 bases, and 8 bases lay between the germline ends. Looked up from germline, CDR1 is SGHTA and CDR2 is FQGNSA. Written as DNA, the CDR3 is TGTGCCAGCAGCTTTGTCAGTATGAACACTGAAGCTTTCTTT. It specifies CASSFVSMNTEAFF. Combining the CDR3 with reference TRBV7-2 and TRBJ1-1 gives the whole variable domain GAGVSQSPSNKVTEKGKDVELRCDPISGHTALYWYRQSLGQGLEFLIYFQGNSAPDKSGLPSDRFSAERTGGSVSTLTIQRTQQEDSAVYLCASSFVSMNTEAFFGQGTRLTVV.

The chain employs TRBV19 and TRBJ2-5; TRBD1 might be the D (6 bases). Trimming shortened V by 6 bases and J by 9 bases, and 17 bases separated the two germline ends. The CDR3 sequence is 13 residues long. Per germline, CDR1 LNHDA and CDR2 SQIVND (reference sequence). The CDR3: CASSRDTPRAQYF. CDR3 DNA sequence: TGTGCCAGTAGCAGGGACACCCCAAGGGCCCAGTACTTC.

This clone has just one count. The chain combines TRBV5-1 with TRBJ1-1; no reliable D call. The CDR3 has 16 amino acids. V was clipped by 1 base and J by 0 bases, with 13 bases between them. Germline assignment: CDR1 SGHRS and CDR2 YFSETQ. The CDR3 region has the DNA TGCGCCAGCAGCTTGCTCTCGGGAGATATGAACACTGAAGCTTTCTTT. This codes for CASSLLSGDMNTEAFF.

This clone turned up a few times. The chain has TRBV2 and TRBJ1-2; no clear D gene. The CDR3 runs to 13 residues. The V gene's germline CDR1 is SNHLY and CDR2 FYNNEI. Between the trimmed V and J ends, which lost 5 bases and 4 bases, there was a span of 11 bases. The DNA for the CDR3 is TGTGCCAGCAGTAAGGAGGGAACCTATGGCTACACCTTC. Its protein product is CASSKEGTYGYTF.

This rearrangement joins TRBV10-3 to TRBJ1-5, with 7 positions matching TRBD1. V dropped 3 bases and J dropped 7; count of bases not matched to a gene: 12. The CDR3 spans 16 residues. From germline, CDR1 is ENHRY and CDR2 SYGVKD. Here the CDR3 reads CAISERDSASGQPQHF. The CDR3 DNA is TGTGCCATCAGTGAAAGGGACAGCGCCTCGGGGCAGCCCCAGCATTTT.

This clone is a singleton in its sample. The CDR3 spells CASSSDRATLSYGYTF. As DNA, the CDR3 is TGTGCCAGCAGCTCTGACAGGGCCACTCTGAGCTATGGCTACACCTTC. The V gene is TRBV7-9, the J gene TRBJ1-2; 7 bases are shared with TRBD1. The CDR3 runs 16 residues. V lost 4 bases to trimming and J lost 4 bases; unmatched junction nucleotides: 12. CDR1 and CDR2 (germline): SEHNR, FQNEAQ (reference sequence).

The chain has TRBV7-2 and TRBJ2-5; 8 bases fit TRBD2. Trimming took 2 bases from V and 5 from J; bases not matched to a gene: 7. Germline CDR1 is SGHTA and CDR2 is FQGNSA. The CDR3 totals 15 residues. The CDR3 nucleotides are TGTGCCAGCAGCTTAACCGGGACTAGGGGGGAGACCCAGTACTTC. Protein product: CASSLTGTRGETQYF.

The CDR3 bases are TGTGCCAGCAGCTTGTTTTGGTCAGGGGAAGGAGATACGCAGTATTTT. This encodes CASSLFWSGEGDTQYF. This chain joins TRBV5-5 and TRBJ2-3; a weak D match, TRBD1 (6 bases). The CDR3 runs to 16 residues. V lost 1 base to trimming and J lost 5 bases, with 17 bases between them. The germline gives CDR1 SGHKS, CDR2 YYEKEE (reference sequence). The full variable domain, with the rest looked up from reference TRBV5-5 and TRBJ2-3, is DAGVTQSPTHLIKTRGQQVTLRCSPISGHKSVSWYQQVLGQGPQFIFQYYEKEERGRGNFPDRFSARQFPNYSSELNVNALLLGDSALYLCASSLFWSGEGDTQYFGPGTRLTVL.

The chain uses TRBV28 and TRBJ2-7, with a possible D match to TRBD2 (5 bases). Germline V lookup: CDR1 MDHEN, CDR2 SYDVKM. Trimming pared 3 bases from V and 2 bases from J, leaving 11 bases between. This CDR3 has 14 amino acids. Here the CDR3 reads CASSFGLKTYEQYF. The CDR3 nucleotides are TGTGCCAGCAGTTTTGGACTGAAAACCTACGAGCAGTACTTC.

The chain combines TRBV7-8 with TRBJ1-2, with 8 bases lining up with TRBD1. CDR1 and CDR2 (germline): SGHVS, FQNEAQ. After removal of 1 base from V and 6 bases from J, the junction contained 7 bases not matched to a gene. CDR3 length equals 15 residues. CDR3 protein: CASSLGRGQGDGYTF. The CDR3 bases are TGTGCCAGCAGCTTAGGCCGTGGACAGGGCGATGGCTACACCTTC.

Comment on this clone: The junction and the germline gene differ at one end; a read error may be behind it. Other DNA sequences from this sample encode an identical CDR3 as well. The chain combines TRBV2 with TRBJ1-6, with D perhaps matching TRBD1 (5 bases). The CDR3 is made up of 14 amino acids. Germline CDR1 SNHLY, CDR2 FYNNEI. CDR3 DNA: TGTGCCAGCAGCCCGACAGTAAATAATTCCCCCCTCCACTTT. Translating it yields CASSPTVNNSPLHF.

The chain combines TRBV10-3 with TRBJ2-5; perhaps TRBD1 as D (6 bases). Germline V gene data show CDR1 as ENHRY and CDR2 as SYGVKD. The CDR3 is made up of 14 amino acids. Trimming cost V 3 bases and J 10 bases, with 18 bases left between them. The CDR3: CAISDTLQGLGQYF. The DNA of the CDR3 is TGTGCCATCAGTGACACATTACAGGGCTTGGGCCAGTACTTC.

In DNA, the CDR3 is TGCGCCAGCAGTGAGACGAGGACAAATGGCTACACCTTC. Its translation is CASSETRTNGYTF. This chain links TRBV10-1 with TRBJ1-2; D is possibly TRBD1 (5 bases). Per the germline V gene, CDR1 is WNHNN and CDR2 is SYGVQD (reference sequence). The V end lost 2 bases, the J end lost 6 bases, and 10 bases lay between the germline ends. The CDR3 contains 13 residues.